Following are 23 T cell receptor beta chains from one sample sequenced in a study of T cells in narcolepsy. Sequencing used immunoSEQ multiplex PCR; TCRdb keeps in-frame clones, though not all of them. The table includes tens of thousands of clones, around 83% detected once. The sample consisted of CD45RA- memory CD4+ T cells from PBMCs. These receptors were collected from a human donor with narcolepsy.

Of note for this clone: This specimen includes other DNA sequences encoding the same CDR3. This chain connects TRBV9 to TRBJ1-3; D not certain. The CDR3 extends over 14 amino acids. Looked up from germline, CDR1 is SGDLS and CDR2 is YYNGEE. Trimming stripped 0 bases from V and 2 bases from J, with 6 bases between. As DNA, the CDR3 is TGTGCCAGCAGCGTAGGTGGGGCTGGAAACACCATATATTTT. The encoded protein is CASSVGGAGNTIYF. Combining the CDR3 with reference TRBV9 and TRBJ1-3 gives the whole variable domain DSGVTQTPKHLITATGQRVTLRCSPRSGDLSVYWYQQSLDQGLQFLIQYYNGEERAKGNILERFSAQQFPDLHSELNLSSLELGDSALYFCASSVGGAGNTIYFGEGSWLTVV.

The V gene is TRBV7-2, the J gene TRBJ1-5, with D maybe TRBD1 (5 bases). The CDR3 contains 15 residues. CDR1 and CDR2 from the germline V gene are SGHTA and FQGNSA. Trimming removed 1 base from V and 11 bases from J, with 18 bases in between. The CDR3 region has the DNA TGTGCCAGCAGCTTAGATTGGGGACTCCTCGGGTCCCAGCATTTT. Protein: CASSLDWGLLGSQHF.

The chain has TRBV9 and TRBJ2-5; 8 nucleotides line up with TRBD1. J gave up 5 bases and V 0 bases, and 3 bases lay outside the gene matches. Germline CDR1 reads SGDLS; CDR2 reads YYNGEE. The CDR3 totals 14 residues. CDR3: CASSVANRGETQYF. The DNA for the CDR3 is TGTGCCAGCAGCGTAGCCAACAGGGGGGAGACCCAGTACTTC.

The CDR3 nucleotides are TGTGCCAGCAGTGAATATGAGACTAATTCACCCCTCCACTTT. It encodes CASSEYETNSPLHF. The chain links TRBV25-1 to TRBJ1-6; D is unresolved. CDR1 is MGHDK and CDR2 is SYGVNS in the germline V gene. The ends were cut back, 0 bases at V and 6 bases at J, with 6 bases in the middle. The CDR3 is 14 amino acids.

This rearrangement joins TRBV4-2 to TRBJ2-2; a possible D gene is TRBD1 (6 bases). CDR1 and CDR2 from the germline V gene are LGHNA and YNFKEQ. Trimming removed 0 bases at V and 2 bases at J, with 10 bases between. The CDR3 is 16 residues long. The CDR3 loop reads CASSQDRQVNTGELFF. CDR3 DNA sequence: TGTGCCAGCAGCCAAGATAGACAGGTTAACACCGGGGAGCTGTTTTTT.

This clone was found a few times. The CDR3 sequence is CASSSRVWRNTEAFF. The CDR3 DNA follows: TGTGCCAGCAGTTCCCGGGTCTGGAGGAACACTGAAGCTTTCTTT. The chain combines TRBV28 with TRBJ1-1; no definite D call. V lost 4 bases to trimming and J lost 1 base, with 13 bases between them. The V gene's germline CDR1 is MDHEN and CDR2 SYDVKM. The CDR3 is 15 residues long.

The chain joins TRBV6-1 to TRBJ2-5, with 8 bases aligning to TRBD1. CDR1 and CDR2 from the germline V gene are MNHNS and SASEGT. The CDR3 is made up of 14 amino acids. J lost 5 bases, V lost 4 bases, and 6 bases had no gene match. This chain's CDR3 is CASSVINRGETQYF. The CDR3 coding sequence is TGTGCCAGCAGTGTCATCAACAGGGGGGAGACCCAGTACTTC.

This clone occurred a few times. The chain employs TRBV7-2 and TRBJ1-5; the D gene is possibly TRBD1 (6 bases). Looked up from germline, CDR1 is SGHTA and CDR2 is FQGNSA. Trimming cost V 5 bases and J 7 bases, with 21 bases left between them. The CDR3 has 16 residues. CDR3 in DNA: TGTGCCAGCAGCACAAGGGGGGGGGCGGGCGAGCAGCCCCAGCATTTT. Amino acid sequence: CASSTRGGAGEQPQHF.

V is TRBV6-5 and J is TRBJ2-6; D is ambiguous. The CDR3 sequence is 12 residues long. V gave up 5 bases and J gave up 4 bases, with 3 bases separating them. Per the germline V gene, CDR1 is MNHEY and CDR2 is SVGAGI. CDR3 DNA sequence: TGTGCCAGCAGTGAGGGGGCCAACGTCCTGACTTTC. As protein: CASSEGANVLTF.

The gene calls are TRBV10-3 and TRBJ2-5; D remains ambiguous. Germline V gene lookup returns CDR1 ENHRY and CDR2 SYGVKD. The ends were cut back, 2 bases at V and 2 bases at J, with 6 bases in the middle. This CDR3 contains 13 residues. CDR3 DNA: TGTGCCATCAGTGAGGGGCAACAAGAGACCCAGTACTTC. It translates to CAISEGQQETQYF.

The V and J genes are TRBV5-6 and TRBJ1-2; D is perhaps TRBD1 (5 bases). The ends were cut back, 0 bases at V and 6 bases at J, with 6 bases in the middle. In germline, CDR1 is SGHDT, CDR2 YYEEEE. The CDR3 is 12 amino acids. Written as DNA, the CDR3 is TGTGCCAGCAGCTTGGTAGGGGATGGCTACACCTTC. Its translation is CASSLVGDGYTF.

The rearrangement links TRBV9 to TRBJ2-3; 7 nucleotides agree with TRBD2. The V segment lost 0 bases and the J segment 0 bases; nucleotides outside the gene matches: 4. CDR3 length: 16 amino acids. Germline V gene lookup returns CDR1 SGDLS and CDR2 YYNGEE. In DNA form, the CDR3 reads TGTGCCAGCAGCGTAGCTAGCGGTTCTAGCACAGATACGCAGTATTTT. Translating it yields CASSVASGSSTDTQYF. Together with reference TRBV9 and TRBJ2-3, the CDR3 gives the full variable domain: DSGVTQTPKHLITATGQRVTLRCSPRSGDLSVYWYQQSLDQGLQFLIQYYNGEERAKGNILERFSAQQFPDLHSELNLSSLELGDSALYFCASSVASGSSTDTQYFGPGTRLTVL.

This clone was seen a single time. This chain links TRBV10-3 with TRBJ2-4; possible D gene TRBD2, 5 bases. Between the trimmed V and J ends, which lost 0 bases and 7 bases, there was a span of 16 bases. CDR3 size: 16 residues. Germline CDR1 ENHRY, CDR2 SYGVKD. DNA of the CDR3: TGTGCCATCAGTGAGTCGGCGGGCCCCCCCGGGAACATTCAGTACTTC. This translates into CAISESAGPPGNIQYF.

This sequence joins TRBV9 and TRBJ2-7; TRBD2 might be the D (5 bases). The CDR3 is 13 amino acids. The germline V and J ends were trimmed by 3 bases and 4 bases, with 11 bases remaining between them. The germline CDR1 and CDR2 sequences are SGDLS and YYNGEE. The CDR3 region has the DNA TGTGCCAGCAGCGCCGCTCCGGGGTACGAGCAGTACTTC. Translated: CASSAAPGYEQYF.

This chain links TRBV6-5 with TRBJ2-3; maybe TRBD1 (6 bases). CDR1 and CDR2 from the germline V gene are MNHEY and SVGAGI. V was cut by 6 bases and J by 4 bases, with 11 bases left in between. This CDR3 contains 13 residues. In DNA form, the CDR3 reads TGTGCCAGCAGCCGGGACACCTCAGATACGCAGTATTTT. Protein product: CASSRDTSDTQYF.

V usage is TRBV27 and J usage is TRBJ1-1, with 8 nucleotides matching TRBD1. The V gene end was trimmed by 6 bases and the J gene end by 1 base; junction bases not matched to a gene: 4. CDR1 MNHEY and CDR2 SMNVEV come from the germline V gene (reference sequence). The CDR3 has 14 residues. The CDR3 coding sequence is TGTGCCAGCAGCACAGGGGGGGAGAACACTGAAGCTTTCTTT. It translates to CASSTGGENTEAFF.

The chain employs TRBV2 and TRBJ1-2, with a tentative D call TRBD1 (5 bases). The V gene lost 4 bases and the J gene lost 8 bases, with 11 bases spanning the gap. The CDR3 covers 12 residues. CDR1 and CDR2 (germline): SNHLY, FYNNEI. The CDR3 DNA reads TGTGCCAGCAGTGTAACAGGAGACGGCTACACCTTC. Translating it yields CASSVTGDGYTF.

This clone showed up just once. The CDR3 spells CASSPPGPTYEQYF. The DNA for the CDR3 is TGTGCCAGCAGCCCGCCGGGGCCGACCTACGAGCAGTACTTC. This chain uses TRBV28 with TRBJ2-7; D is perhaps TRBD1 or TRBD2 (5 bases each). The CDR3 length is 14 residues. V was pared by 6 bases and J by 2 bases, with 14 bases between. Germline V gene sequence: CDR1 MDHEN, CDR2 SYDVKM. Full variable domain (remainder filled in from reference TRBV28 and TRBJ2-7): DVKVTQSSRYLVKRTGEKVFLECVQDMDHENMFWYRQDPGLGLRLIYFSYDVKMKEKGDIPEGYSVSREKKERFSLILESASTNQTSMYLCASSPPGPTYEQYFGPGTRLTVT.

The chain links TRBV5-4 to TRBJ2-2, with 11 nucleotides matching TRBD2. Germline CDR1 SGHNT, CDR2 YYREEE (reference sequence). This CDR3 is 16 amino acids long. V dropped 2 bases and J dropped 4; count of bases not matched to a gene: 4. The CDR3 coding sequence is TGTGCCAGCAGCTTTCCGGGACTAGCGGCCACCGGGGAGCTGTTTTTT. This translates into CASSFPGLAATGELFF.

The chain joins TRBV10-1 to TRBJ2-3, with TRBD1 identical over 7 bases. With 0 bases clipped from V and 3 bases from J, the junction kept 0 bases outside the gene matches. The CDR3 extends over 14 amino acids. Germline V gene lookup returns CDR1 WNHNN and CDR2 SYGVQD (reference sequence). DNA of the CDR3: TGCGCCAGCAGTGAGTCCAGGGGGACAGATACGCAGTATTTT. Protein: CASSESRGTDTQYF.

This clone is a singleton in its sample. Relative to the germline gene, one junction end is altered; a read error may explain this. The rearrangement links TRBV20-1 to TRBJ2-5; D is uncertain. The germline gives CDR1 DFQATT, CDR2 SNEGSKA (reference sequence). The length of the CDR3 is 11 residues. The chain's CDR3 is CSARIGEPQYF. The CDR3 nucleotides are TGCAGTGCTAGAATCGGAGAGCCCCAGTACTTC.

This clone came up a few times. The CDR3 coding sequence is TGCAGCGTTGACAGCAGTCGCGAGCAGTACTTC. This gives the protein CSVDSSREQYF. The gene calls are TRBV29-1 and TRBJ2-7, with unresolved D. This CDR3 contains 11 residues. Looked up from germline, CDR1 is SQVTM and CDR2 is ANQGSEA. The V and J ends lost 3 bases and 6 bases respectively, with 9 bases between them.

The chain links TRBV9 to TRBJ2-7; D is possibly TRBD1 or TRBD2 (5 bases each). V was pared by 3 bases and J by 3 bases, with 13 bases between. The CDR3 has 14 residues. Looked up from germline, CDR1 is SGDLS and CDR2 is YYNGEE. CDR3 nucleotide sequence: TGTGCCAGCAGCGAGGGACGTTTGGGCTACGAGCAGTACTTC. Translating it yields CASSEGRLGYEQYF.